Sequencing of this T cell receptor beta chain was carried out in a study of blood T cell repertoires in COVID-19 (TCRdb year 2020). Broadly, across the study: The collaborator samples originated in the United States, Italy and Spain and spanned the acute and convalescent phases of COVID-19. The material from the prospective study consisted of cDNA or gDNA derived from T cells, B-cell-depleted T cells, or PBMCs. Deeply sampled blood TCRbeta repertoires from subjects exposed to, actively infected with, or recovered from COVID-19 were included in the dataset. The repertoires were released in a freely available public database meant as a resource for research on the immune response to SARS-CoV-2. The samples were drawn from the first 160 participants of the ongoing ImmuneRACE study and from roughly 1,300 subjects provided by 6 global collaborators. Nearly every sample came with metadata listing a de-identified subject ID, COVID-19 status, age in years and sex. Where available, HLA class I and class II types were obtained from metadata supplied by the sample provider rather than from assay-based typing.

The germline V gene provides CDR1 MNHEY and CDR2 SVGAGI. From the cysteine up to the phenylalanine, the CDR3 has a length of 14 residues. Only the CDR3 part of the read is kept: 42 bases, read in frame from the first base. In the prospective study, participants were roughly 18 to 95 years old, resided in 25 or so geographic areas of the United States, and were enrolled through a virtual design. In the prospective study, cohorts were assigned on the basis of participant-reported clinical history obtained from a screening survey and a study questionnaire. ImmuneRACE Cohort 3 recovered participants were defined by two consecutive negative NP/OP PCR tests, healthcare professional clearance, or symptom resolution. Mobile phlebotomists in the prospective study collected whole blood, serum and a nasopharyngeal or oropharyngeal swab from every participant. Prospective study participants could optionally give additional blood draws and questionnaires over a 2-month period. Before DNA extraction, prospective study blood samples were shipped either frozen or at room temperature.

The research as a whole found: The quantity of clinical and demographic metadata differed by source and by participant and was supplied without curation.

TCRbeta CDR3 regions were amplified from genomic DNA using the immunoSEQ Assay, a bias-controlled multiplex PCR. Turning to the authors' computational methods: The number of nucleated cells in each sample was estimated from the amplification of reference gene primers within the assay. To quantify the absolute abundance of each unique TCRbeta CDR3 rearrangement, sequence reads were collapsed and filtered. For each sample, productive Simpson clonality was calculated as the square root of Simpson's diversity index across productive rearrangements. Held by TCRdb, this immuneACCESS table contains in-frame sequences only and omits some clones. Under half of the omission traces to an unresolved V gene where checked; the cause of the rest is unknown. D and trimming come from the DNA, and the V and J calls and clone size come from that table. The sample data list more than 200,000 clones, and roughly 87% of these were observed just once. 11% of the sample is held by the ten biggest clonotypes.

Regarding this clone: This receptor's antigen is unknown. Its ends do not fully match the called genes, so a read error is possible.

The sequence came from a man aged 30-40 years who had recovered from COVID-19. Recombination linked TRBV6-5 to TRBJ2-7; a stretch of 14 junction bases matches TRBD2. The sample taken for sequencing was PBMCs or T cells enriched from blood (not recorded which). In nucleotides, the sequence is TGTGCCAGCAGTCCTGGGACTAGCGGGAGTTCCAACCCCTTC. This gives the protein CASSPGTSGSSNPF.